This TCR beta chain was identified in a study of cytomegalovirus exposure and HLA in healthy donors. Study details: Among the 398 genotyped donors, approximately 81% were placed in the Caucasian-associated ancestry cluster.

Germline-derived CDR1 and CDR2 are MNHEY and SVGAGI. This CDR3 region has 13 residues. The V and J ends lost 6 bases and 1 base respectively, with 10 bases between them. A multiplex PCR was run with 60 Vbeta primers and 13 Jbeta primers. Only in-frame clones appear in the TCRdb table, and some are missing; sequencing was by immunoSEQ multiplex PCR. The sample has roughly 50,000 clones. Details on this clone: The antigen remains unidentified.

The study, taken as a whole, reports: Within a later analysis, the majority of CMV-associated TCR beta chains appeared HLA-restricted. Listed as cytomegalovirus-associated were about 160 TCR beta chains. Rare TCR sequences dominated, though some public TCRs recurred in many donors.

The sequencing input was PBMCs. The chain employs TRBV6-5 and TRBJ2-7, with a weak D call TRBD1 (6 bases). This TCR derives from a woman in her 40s in good health and CMV-seronegative. The CDR3 region is CASSLGASYEQYF. CDR3 in DNA: TGTGCCAGCAGCCTGGGGGCTTCCTACGAGCAGTACTTC.